Below, 19 T cell receptor beta chains from the same sample are listed, as sequenced in a study of identical twins. One entry per CDR3 protein results from TCRdb running MiXCR on the 5' RACE reads. Of approximately 700,000 distinct CDR3 sequences in the sample, about 18% were seen once. These same data were also listed under a study on T cells expressing NK-cell markers.

The sample consisted of PBMCs. These receptors were taken from a young woman in good health.

The chain combines TRBV10-3 with TRBJ2-2; D not resolved. V lost 7 bases and J lost 1, with 4 bases in between. Per the germline V gene, CDR1 is ENHRY and CDR2 is SYGVKD. The CDR3 has 12 residues. CDR3 amino acids: CAITENTGELFF. DNA of the CDR3: TGTGCCATCACAGAGAACACCGGGGAGCTGTTTTTT.

This clonotype was counted between two and nine times. V usage is TRBV6-6 and J usage is TRBJ2-7; 7 bases line up with TRBD1. After removal of 4 bases from V and 8 bases from J, the junction contained 8 bases not matched to a gene. Germline CDR1 MNHNY, CDR2 SVGAGI (reference sequence). This CDR3 is 13 amino acids long. The CDR3 loop is CASSSLTGTKQYF. DNA for the CDR3: TGTGCCAGCAGTTCCCTGACAGGGACGAAGCAGTACTTC.

The chain recombines TRBV20-1 with TRBJ1-1; D is undetermined. This CDR3 spans 13 amino acids. Trimming removed 3 bases at V and 3 bases at J, with 11 bases between. CDR1 and CDR2 (germline): DFQATT, SNEGSKA (reference sequence). The CDR3 is CSASRQADTEAFF. CDR3 in DNA: TGCAGTGCTAGCAGGCAGGCGGACACTGAAGCTTTCTTT.

V is TRBV5-6 and J is TRBJ2-5; no definite D call. The CDR3 contains 12 residues. Looked up from germline, CDR1 is SGHDT and CDR2 is YYEEEE. Trimming took off 0 bases at V and 4 bases at J, with 4 bases between the two ends. CDR3 coding DNA: TGTGCCAGCAGCTTGGACATAGAGACCCAGTACTTC. Translation gives CASSLDIETQYF.

This clonotype has a count of ten or more. The chain links TRBV20-1 to TRBJ1-1; maybe TRBD1 (5 bases). The CDR3 is made up of 12 amino acids. Between the trimmed V and J ends, which lost 2 bases and 11 bases, there was a span of 15 bases. CDR1 and CDR2 (germline): DFQATT, SNEGSKA (reference sequence). CDR3 in DNA: TGCAGTGCTAGATGGGGCACCGAGCCTGCTTTCTTT. Translated: CSARWGTEPAFF.

This clonotype showed up just a few times. The chain recombines TRBV5-6 with TRBJ2-7; D might be TRBD1 (5 bases). Germline lookup yields CDR1 SGHDT and CDR2 YYEEEE. Trimming pared 6 bases from V and 2 bases from J, leaving 15 bases between. There are 14 residues in the CDR3. The CDR3 nucleotides read TGTGCCAGCATGAGCGACAGCCAGACCTACGAGCAGTACTTC. It encodes CASMSDSQTYEQYF.

The J gene is TRBJ1-4, the V gene TRBV5-1; possibly TRBD1 for D (5 bases). V lost 4 bases and J lost 4, with 14 bases in between. This CDR3 region has 15 residues. In germline, CDR1 is SGHRS, CDR2 YFSETQ. CDR3: CASSPGGGHNEKLFF. As DNA, the CDR3 is TGCGCCAGCAGCCCGGGCGGGGGTCATAATGAAAAACTGTTTTTT. Complete variable domain (other parts from reference TRBV5-1 and TRBJ1-4): KAGVTQTPRYLIKTRGQQVTLSCSPISGHRSVSWYQQTPGQGLQFLFEYFSETQRNKGNFPGRFSGRQFSNSRSEMNVSTLELGDSALYLCASSPGGGHNEKLFFGSGTQLSVL.

The chain links TRBV10-3 to TRBJ2-7, with 7 bases aligning to TRBD2. Unmatched junction bases numbered 13, after V lost 5 bases and J lost 12 bases. Germline V gene sequence: CDR1 ENHRY, CDR2 SYGVKD. The CDR3 spans 13 residues. CDR3 sequence: CAISPGTNPVPYF. The CDR3 DNA follows: TGTGCCATCAGTCCCGGGACTAACCCCGTACCGTACTTC.

Many counts were recorded for this clonotype. The V and J genes are TRBV5-1 and TRBJ2-1, with 11 positions matching TRBD2. In germline, CDR1 is SGHRS, CDR2 YFSETQ. Trimming removed 0 bases from V and 9 bases from J; junction bases left unmatched: 14. CDR3 length equals 18 residues. CDR3 loop: CASSLVSGGALAIREQFF. The DNA for the CDR3 is TGCGCCAGCAGCTTGGTTAGCGGGGGGGCCTTAGCCATCCGTGAGCAGTTCTTC.

Comment on this clonotype: At one boundary the junction diverges from the germline segment, which might be a read error. V and J are TRBV5-1 and TRBJ2-2; 8 bases are a match to TRBD2. Germline V lookup: CDR1 SGHRS, CDR2 YFSETQ. The CDR3 has 17 amino acids. In DNA, the CDR3 is TGCGCCAGCAGCCGAGGGTCTAGCGGGTTAAACACCGGGGAGCTCTTTTTT. Its protein is CASSRGSSGLNTGELFF. Full variable domain (remainder filled in from reference TRBV5-1 and TRBJ2-2): KAGVTQTPRYLIKTRGQQVTLSCSPISGHRSVSWYQQTPGQGLQFLFEYFSETQRNKGNFPGRFSGRQFSNSRSEMNVSTLELGDSALYLCASSRGSSGLNTGELFFGEGSRLTVL.

This clonotype came up a few times. The rearrangement uses TRBV7-2 and TRBJ1-2; D ambiguous. V dropped 5 bases and J dropped 4 bases, with 14 bases sitting between them. The CDR3 consists of 14 residues. Per the germline V gene, CDR1 is SGHTA and CDR2 is FQGNSA. The CDR3 nucleotides are TGTGCCAGCAGCCCCAGTGGAGGGTTCTATGGCTACACCTTC. Translated, it gives CASSPSGGFYGYTF.

There are a few counts of this clonotype. This chain joins TRBV4-2 and TRBJ2-3, with unresolved D. Between the trimmed V and J ends, which lost 2 bases and 6 bases, there was a span of 9 bases. The V gene's germline CDR1 is LGHNA and CDR2 YNFKEQ. The CDR3 is made up of 13 amino acids. The CDR3 region is CASSQISLDTQYF. The CDR3 bases are TGTGCCAGCAGCCAAATTAGTCTGGATACGCAGTATTTT.

CDR3 sequence: CATSAGGGYEQYF. The CDR3 coding sequence is TGTGCCACCAGCGCAGGGGGGGGGTACGAGCAGTACTTC. V is TRBV15 and J is TRBJ2-7; D tentatively reads TRBD1 or TRBD2 (7 bases each). The germline V and J ends were trimmed by 5 bases and 4 bases, with 12 bases remaining between them. Germline V gene sequence: CDR1 LNHNV, CDR2 YYDKDF (reference sequence). The CDR3 sequence is 13 residues long.

This clonotype was seen only a few times. The J gene is TRBJ2-6, the V gene TRBV5-1; possibly TRBD1 for D (5 bases). V lost 4 bases and J 1 base, leaving 12 bases between the germline ends. CDR1 is SGHRS and CDR2 is YFSETQ in the germline V gene. The CDR3 is 16 amino acids. The CDR3 DNA reads TGCGCCAGCAGCCCCACCCCAGGGTCTGGGGCCAACGTCCTGACTTTC. This encodes CASSPTPGSGANVLTF.

This clonotype was observed a few times. The chain joins TRBV7-2 to TRBJ1-5; D unclear. There are 15 residues in the CDR3. The V and J ends lost 3 bases and 3 bases respectively, with 12 bases between them. The germline V gene has CDR1 SGHTA and CDR2 FQGNSA. The DNA for the CDR3 is TGTGCCAGCAGCTTCGGAGGGTACGACAATCAGCCCCAGCATTTT. Translating it yields CASSFGGYDNQPQHF.

In its sample, this clonotype was seen a few times. The chain links TRBV29-1 to TRBJ1-1; D perhaps matches TRBD1 (6 bases). Germline values: CDR1 SQVTM, CDR2 ANQGSEA. CDR3 size: 13 residues. The V and J ends lost 4 bases and 0 bases respectively, with 9 bases between them. The CDR3 bases are TGCAGCGTTGCCCAGGGGATGAACACTGAAGCTTTCTTT. This translates into CSVAQGMNTEAFF.

In its sample, this clonotype was seen a few times. The CDR3 DNA is TGCGCCAGCAGCCCGGGACTAGCGGGGGAGACTCATCGCTACAATGAGCAGTTCTTC. This gives the protein CASSPGLAGETHRYNEQFF. This chain connects TRBV5-1 to TRBJ2-1, with 14 bases fitting TRBD2. CDR1 SGHRS and CDR2 YFSETQ come from the germline V gene. The CDR3 consists of 19 residues. Unmatched junction bases numbered 12, after V lost 4 bases and J lost 3 bases.

This clonotype was detected a few times. The chain couples TRBV6-1 to TRBJ1-2; D unclear. This CDR3 contains 14 residues. Germline CDR1 MNHNS, CDR2 SASEGT. Trimming removed 6 bases at V and 6 bases at J, with 17 bases between. This chain's CDR3 is CASSVEGSRNGYTF. The DNA of the CDR3 is TGTGCCAGCAGCGTGGAAGGAAGTAGAAATGGCTACACCTTC.

The sample holds a few counts of this clonotype. The chain links TRBV4-2 to TRBJ2-7, with unresolved D. V was pared by 1 base and J by 0 bases, with 10 bases between. The CDR3 covers 15 residues. Germline CDR1 and CDR2: LGHNA and YNFKEQ. For the CDR3, the DNA is TGTGCCAGCAGCCAAGGCTCGCGGAGCTCCTACGAGCAGTACTTC. As protein: CASSQGSRSSYEQYF.